This T cell receptor (beta chain) was observed in a study of cytomegalovirus exposure and HLA in healthy donors. Study-wide background: Early released data had tens of millions of unique TCRs, all coming from HLA-typed donors. Whole-study findings and limits: As a later analysis showed, a missense DCLRE1C variant was linked to trimming of TCR beta V- and J-genes.

Looked up from germline, CDR1 is SEHNR and CDR2 is FQNEAQ (reference sequence). The CDR3 length is 15 residues. The V end lost 0 bases, the J end lost 5 bases, and 13 bases lay between the germline ends. Primers: 60 Vbeta forward and 13 Jbeta reverse. Measured with immunoSEQ multiplex PCR; TCRdb has only the in-frame clones, and not every one. In the table there are 150,000 to 200,000 clones, about 80% of which are singletons. About this clone: Its antigen remains unidentified.

V usage is TRBV7-9 and J usage is TRBJ2-5; tentatively, D is TRBD2 (6 bases). The receptor's source is a female donor in good health and CMV-seronegative. The sequencing sample was made of PBMCs. The CDR3 DNA is TGTGCCAGCAGCTTAGCCGGGGGTCTAAGGGAGACCCAGTACTTC. The encoded protein is CASSLAGGLRETQYF.